This entry lists 32 T cell receptor beta chains sequenced from one sample in a study of T cell repertoires in cytomegalovirus infection. TCRdb passed the reads through MiXCR, listing each CDR3 protein once. Of hundreds of thousands of distinct CDR3 sequences in the sample, roughly a third were seen once. Material: PBMCs. These receptors were collected from a human donor in good health (CMV status not recorded). Some clones in this sample may be carry-over from other donors' samples.

Only a few counts were recorded for this clonotype. The chain joins TRBV6-6 to TRBJ2-4; D remains unclear. The germline V gene encodes CDR1 MNHNY and CDR2 SVGAGI (reference sequence). V was clipped by 2 bases and J by 0 bases, with 5 bases between them. This CDR3 spans 14 amino acids. The CDR3 bases are TGTGCCAGCAGTTACACGGCAGCCAAAAACATTCAGTACTTC. Amino acids: CASSYTAAKNIQYF.

The gene calls are TRBV6-6 and TRBJ1-5; 9 positions agree with TRBD1. Germline lookup yields CDR1 MNHNY and CDR2 SVGAGI (reference sequence). This CDR3 has 14 residues. The junction had 5 bases not matched to a gene; V was cut back by 6 bases and J by 5 bases. As DNA, the CDR3 is TGTGCCAGCAGGATGACAGGGGGACATCAGCCCCAGCATTTT. Translation: CASRMTGGHQPQHF.

This clonotype has only a few counts. V and J are TRBV4-1 and TRBJ2-7; 9 positions agree with TRBD2. The CDR3 is 15 residues long. V was pared by 1 base and J by 4 bases, with 5 bases of the junction left unmatched. CDR1 and CDR2 (germline): MGHRA, YSYEKL. CDR3 sequence reads: CASSQVLAGEYEQYF. CDR3 sequence (DNA): TGCGCCAGCAGCCAAGTTTTAGCGGGAGAGTACGAGCAGTACTTC.

About this clonotype itself: Mismatch with germline at one junction end may stem from a read error. The chain has TRBV20-1 and TRBJ2-3; 12 nucleotides agree with TRBD2. This CDR3 is built from 16 residues. Germline V lookup: CDR1 DFQATT, CDR2 SNEGSKA (reference sequence). The CDR3 spells CSARDILAGGTDTKYF. In nucleotides, the CDR3 is TGCAGTGCTAGGGATATACTAGCGGGAGGCACAGATACGAAGTATTTT.

The V call is TRBV19, the J call TRBJ1-4; D remains unclear. The CDR3 is 11 residues long. Trimming removed 6 bases from V and 6 bases from J, with 5 bases in between. Germline V gene sequence: CDR1 LNHDA, CDR2 SQIVND (reference sequence). As DNA, the CDR3 is TGTGCCAGTAGCGGGTATGAAAAACTGTTTTTT. It yields the protein CASSGYEKLFF. The entire variable domain, with the rest obtained from reference TRBV19 and TRBJ1-4, is as follows: DGGITQSPKYLFRKEGQNVTLSCEQNLNHDAMYWYRQDPGQGLRLIYYSQIVNDFQKGDIAEGYSVSREKKESFPLTVTSAQKNPTAFYLCASSGYEKLFFGSGTQLSVL.

This chain joins TRBV25-1 and TRBJ1-1; D is perhaps TRBD1 (5 bases). V lost 6 bases to trimming and J lost 6 bases, with 14 bases between them. The length of the CDR3 is 13 residues. CDR1 is MGHDK, CDR2 SYGVNS, per germline. The CDR3 spells CASRGTQYAEAFF. The CDR3 DNA reads as TGTGCCAGCAGGGGGACTCAGTACGCTGAAGCTTTCTTT. The full variable domain, rest sourced from reference TRBV25-1 and TRBJ1-1, is EADIYQTPRYLVIGTGKKITLECSQTMGHDKMYWYQQDPGMELHLIHYSYGVNSTEKGDLSSESTVSRIRTEHFPLTLESARPSHTSQYLCASRGTQYAEAFFGQGTRLTVV.

This clonotype was observed at least ten times. The V call is TRBV25-1, the J call TRBJ2-1; 14 positions agree with TRBD2. CDR1 is MGHDK, CDR2 SYGVNS, per germline. With V trimmed by 2 bases and J by 0 bases, 9 bases remained unmatched. There are 20 residues in the CDR3. CDR3 coding DNA: TGTGCCAGCAGTGAAACACCGGGACTAGCGGGAGTACTCTCCTACAATGAGCAGTTCTTC. Protein: CASSETPGLAGVLSYNEQFF.

This clonotype was found once. The rearrangement joins TRBV7-4 to TRBJ2-2, with 7 bases identical to TRBD2. Losses at the gene ends were 5 bases for V and 6 bases for J; bases not matched to a gene: 6. The CDR3 is 14 amino acids. The germline V gene has CDR1 SGHVT and CDR2 SQSDAQ. CDR3 amino acids: CASSLREVAGELFF. The CDR3 DNA sequence: TGTGCCAGCAGCCTACGGGAGGTGGCCGGGGAGCTGTTTTTT.

The rearrangement links TRBV28 to TRBJ1-5; maybe TRBD1 (6 bases). Trimming took off 5 bases at V and 11 bases at J, with 16 bases between the two ends. From germline, CDR1 is MDHEN and CDR2 SYDVKM. The CDR3 totals 13 residues. In DNA, the CDR3 is TGTGCCAGCAGTCACGGGACACGGACGTCCCAGCATTTT. Translated: CASSHGTRTSQHF. The variable domain in full, completed from reference TRBV28 and TRBJ1-5, reads DVKVTQSSRYLVKRTGEKVFLECVQDMDHENMFWYRQDPGLGLRLIYFSYDVKMKEKGDIPEGYSVSREKKERFSLILESASTNQTSMYLCASSHGTRTSQHFGDGTRLSIL.

The V and J genes are TRBV5-1 and TRBJ1-1; 7 bases fit TRBD1. The CDR3 is 16 amino acids. V shed 3 bases and J 3 bases; nucleotides not matched to a gene: 11. Germline-derived CDR1 and CDR2 are SGHRS and YFSETQ. The CDR3 loop is CASSWARTGKDTEAFF. The CDR3 DNA follows: TGCGCCAGCAGCTGGGCCCGGACAGGAAAAGACACTGAAGCTTTCTTT.

The V call is TRBV6-1, the J call TRBJ2-7, with D unresolved. Germline-derived CDR1 and CDR2 are MNHNS and SASEGT. The V end lost 2 bases, the J end lost 5 bases, and 4 bases lay between the germline ends. This CDR3 region has 11 residues. The CDR3 region has the DNA TGTGCCAGCAGTGAATTCGACGAGCAGTACTTC. Protein sequence: CASSEFDEQYF.

This clonotype was counted a few times. The V and J genes are TRBV5-6 and TRBJ1-1; 7 bases align to TRBD1. The CDR3 loop spans 15 amino acids. Germline V CDR1 and CDR2: SGHDT, YYEEEE. J lost 4 bases, V lost 4 bases, and 10 bases had no gene match. CDR3 coding DNA: TGTGCCAGCAGCGGGACAGATAATCAGATCACTGAAGCTTTCTTT. Encoded protein: CASSGTDNQITEAFF.

The V gene is TRBV19, the J gene TRBJ2-1; 9 positions agree with TRBD2. Germline V gene sequence: CDR1 LNHDA, CDR2 SQIVND (reference sequence). The junction had 9 bases not matched to a gene; V was cut back by 5 bases and J by 7 bases. The CDR3 covers 15 residues. CDR3 nucleotides: TGTGCCAGTAGTCCGTTAGCGGGAGATGGGAATGAGCAGTTCTTC. Encoded protein: CASSPLAGDGNEQFF.

The chain is built from TRBV28 and TRBJ1-5; D is ambiguous. V shed 7 bases and J shed 0 bases, with 13 bases lying between them. Germline V gene lookup returns CDR1 MDHEN and CDR2 SYDVKM. The CDR3 sequence is 15 residues long. The CDR3 bases are TGTGCCAGCACGTATCCCGAAGCTAGCAATCAGCCCCAGCATTTT. Residues: CASTYPEASNQPQHF.

On this clonotype: With a much larger clone just one base away, this may be a read error. The chain uses TRBV7-2 and TRBJ2-5, with D maybe TRBD1 (6 bases). This CDR3 is built from 15 residues. Germline CDR1 reads SGHTA; CDR2 reads FQGNSA. CDR3 amino acids: CASSRTQGTQETPYF. CDR3 bases: TGTGCCAGCAGCCGCACTCAGGGGACCCAAGAGACCCCGTACTTC.

The V call is TRBV4-2, the J call TRBJ2-1; no definite D call. CDR3 length: 18 residues. Germline lookup yields CDR1 LGHNA and CDR2 YNFKEQ. Trimming took 0 bases from V and 0 from J, leaving 15 bases between them. CDR3 in DNA: TGTGCCAGCAGCCAAGAGTCCGTGGCCACGAGCTCCTACAATGAGCAGTTCTTC. Amino acid sequence: CASSQESVATSSYNEQFF.

This clonotype showed up just a few times. The V and J genes are TRBV10-3 and TRBJ2-6, with D maybe TRBD1 (6 bases). CDR1 ENHRY and CDR2 SYGVKD come from the germline V gene. Trimming took 3 bases from V and 1 from J, leaving 13 bases between them. The CDR3 spans 17 residues. CDR3 in DNA: TGTGCCATCAGTGACAGGGGAGAAAGGTCTGGGGCCAACGTCCTGACTTTC. Its protein is CAISDRGERSGANVLTF.

The V and J genes are TRBV20-1 and TRBJ2-7; 8 bases agree with TRBD2. Germline assignment: CDR1 DFQATT and CDR2 SNEGSKA (reference sequence). The V and J ends lost 0 bases and 2 bases, in that order; junction bases with no gene match: 3. The length of the CDR3 is 14 residues. The CDR3 spells CSARDGRATYEQYF. In DNA, the CDR3 is TGCAGTGCTAGAGACGGGAGGGCTACCTACGAGCAGTACTTC.

This chain connects TRBV20-1 to TRBJ2-7; 7 positions agree with TRBD2. This CDR3 region has 15 residues. In germline, CDR1 is DFQATT, CDR2 SNEGSKA (reference sequence). V lost 6 bases, J lost 4 bases, and 15 bases stayed unmatched. CDR3 DNA sequence: TGCAGTGCCACCGGATTGGGCGGGGGAGTGTACGAGCAGTACTTC. Its protein is CSATGLGGGVYEQYF.

Many counts were recorded for this clonotype. The CDR3 DNA reads as TGTGCCAGCAGCCCCGAGACAGGGGGCGTCGACGAGCAGTACTTC. Its protein product is CASSPETGGVDEQYF. The chain uses TRBV11-3 and TRBJ2-7; 10 bases are shared with TRBD1. This CDR3 comprises 15 residues. J gave up 5 bases and V 5 bases, and 9 bases lay outside the gene matches. In germline, CDR1 is SGHNT, CDR2 YENEEA. Together with reference TRBV11-3 and TRBJ2-7, the CDR3 gives the full variable domain: EAGVVQSPRYKIIEKKQPVAFWCNPISGHNTLYWYLQNLGQGPELLIRYENEEAVDDSQLPKDRFSAERLKGVDSTLKIQPAELGDSAVYLCASSPETGGVDEQYFGPGTRLTVT.

The chain combines TRBV24-1 with TRBJ2-3, with D possibly matching TRBD1 (6 bases). The germline gives CDR1 KGHDR, CDR2 SFDVKD. CDR3 length: 17 residues. Trimming pared 4 bases from V and 3 bases from J, leaving 19 bases between. The DNA of the CDR3 is TGTGCCACCAGTGACTCGGGACACCGACCAGGAACAGATACGCAGTATTTT. Protein: CATSDSGHRPGTDTQYF.

This clonotype was counted many times. This chain connects TRBV7-2 to TRBJ1-1, with 10 bases fitting TRBD1. CDR1 is SGHTA and CDR2 is FQGNSA in the germline V gene. The CDR3 spans 13 residues. V lost 5 bases to trimming and J lost 6 bases; unmatched junction nucleotides: 3. The DNA for the CDR3 is TGTGCCAGCAGCCCAGGACAGGGGGCTGAAGCTTTCTTT. Its translation: CASSPGQGAEAFF.

The chain recombines TRBV20-1 with TRBJ2-1; the D is unclear. The V gene's germline CDR1 is DFQATT and CDR2 SNEGSKA (reference sequence). V dropped 3 bases and J dropped 0 bases, with 12 bases sitting between them. This CDR3 region has 15 residues. The CDR3 DNA follows: TGCAGTGCTAGTTTAGCCAGCTTCTCCTACAATGAGCAGTTCTTC. Protein product: CSASLASFSYNEQFF.

The chain recombines TRBV7-9 with TRBJ1-2; a possible D gene is TRBD1 (5 bases). The ends were cut back, 3 bases at V and 3 bases at J, with 14 bases in the middle. The CDR3 totals 15 residues. The germline gives CDR1 SEHNR, CDR2 FQNEAQ (reference sequence). Here the CDR3 DNA reads TGTGCCAGCAGCTTTTCGTCAGGGTCCGACTATGGCTACACCTTC. Encoded protein: CASSFSSGSDYGYTF. The variable domain in full, with the rest retrieved from reference TRBV7-9 and TRBJ1-2, is DTGVSQNPRHKITKRGQNVTFRCDPISEHNRLYWYRQTLGQGPEFLTYFQNEAQLEKSRLLSDRFSAERPKGSFSTLEIQRTEQGDSAMYLCASSFSSGSDYGYTFGSGTRLTVV.

This chain uses TRBV5-1 with TRBJ1-3; possible D gene TRBD1, 6 bases. The germline V and J ends were trimmed by 0 bases and 2 bases, with 12 bases remaining between them. Germline V CDR1 and CDR2: SGHRS, YFSETQ. This CDR3 has 16 residues. Here the CDR3 DNA reads TGCGCCAGCAGCTTGGCCGGGGGGCTTGCTGGAAACACCATATATTTT. This gives the protein CASSLAGGLAGNTIYF.

This chain links TRBV6-5 with TRBJ2-7, with TRBD1 as a possible D gene (6 bases). The CDR3 covers 13 residues. Trimming left V 0 bases short and J 6 bases short, with 9 bases between. Looked up from germline, CDR1 is MNHEY and CDR2 is SVGAGI. The CDR3 DNA is TGTGCCAGCAGTTACTCTCAGGGGTCCGAGCAGTACTTC. It encodes CASSYSQGSEQYF.

This clonotype has just a few counts. The chain recombines TRBV11-2 with TRBJ1-2; D uncertain. The CDR3 extends over 13 amino acids. V dropped 0 bases and J dropped 6 bases, with 8 bases sitting between them. CDR1 and CDR2 from the germline V gene are SGHAT and FQNNGV. The CDR3 spells CASSLDVPNGYTF. CDR3 in DNA: TGTGCCAGCAGCTTAGATGTACCGAATGGCTACACCTTC.

To note about this clonotype: This CDR3 fails to terminate in the conserved phenylalanine or tryptophan, so it likely reflects a read error. V is TRBV7-2 and J is TRBJ2-1, with D perhaps given as TRBD1 or TRBD2 (7 bases each). The CDR3 consists of 14 residues. The ends were cut back, 5 bases at V and 8 bases at J, with 16 bases in the middle. The germline V gene has CDR1 SGHTA and CDR2 FQGNSA. CDR3 region: CASSPGGQRHEQFS. CDR3 coding DNA: TGTGCCAGCAGCCCGGGGGGACAGCGACATGAGCAGTTCTCC.

This chain joins TRBV7-9 and TRBJ1-4, with D perhaps matching TRBD1 (5 bases). The germline gives CDR1 SEHNR, CDR2 FQNEAQ (reference sequence). CDR3 size: 16 residues. Trimming pared 1 base from V and 8 bases from J, leaving 17 bases between. The CDR3 region is CASSLGGPGSIEKLFF. Written as DNA, the CDR3 is TGTGCCAGCAGCTTAGGGGGACCCGGGAGTATCGAAAAACTGTTTTTT.

This chain uses TRBV5-1 with TRBJ2-7; the D gene is possibly TRBD2 (5 bases). Germline loops: CDR1 SGHRS, CDR2 YFSETQ. The CDR3 loop spans 15 amino acids. V lost 3 bases and J lost 0, with 13 bases in between. CDR3 sequence: CASSWRTGSSYEQYF. The CDR3 DNA reads as TGCGCCAGCAGCTGGAGGACGGGAAGCTCCTACGAGCAGTACTTC.

A remark on this clonotype: Its ends do not fully match the called genes, so a read error is possible. The CDR3 DNA reads TGTGCCAGCAGCCCCCAAGACAGATTCACAGATACGCATTATTTT. Its translation is CASSPQDRFTDTHYF. This rearrangement joins TRBV7-9 to TRBJ2-3; tentatively, D is TRBD1 (5 bases). CDR1 is SEHNR and CDR2 is FQNEAQ in the germline V gene (reference sequence). The CDR3 loop spans 15 amino acids.

Here the CDR3 DNA reads TGCAGTGCTAGAGATCGCTTTCGGCTGACGACAGATACGCAGTATTTT. Translated, it gives CSARDRFRLTTDTQYF. The V and J genes are TRBV20-1 and TRBJ2-3; D unclear. Germline CDR1 reads DFQATT; CDR2 reads SNEGSKA (reference sequence). This CDR3 region has 16 residues. V gave up 0 bases and J gave up 3 bases, with 16 bases separating them.